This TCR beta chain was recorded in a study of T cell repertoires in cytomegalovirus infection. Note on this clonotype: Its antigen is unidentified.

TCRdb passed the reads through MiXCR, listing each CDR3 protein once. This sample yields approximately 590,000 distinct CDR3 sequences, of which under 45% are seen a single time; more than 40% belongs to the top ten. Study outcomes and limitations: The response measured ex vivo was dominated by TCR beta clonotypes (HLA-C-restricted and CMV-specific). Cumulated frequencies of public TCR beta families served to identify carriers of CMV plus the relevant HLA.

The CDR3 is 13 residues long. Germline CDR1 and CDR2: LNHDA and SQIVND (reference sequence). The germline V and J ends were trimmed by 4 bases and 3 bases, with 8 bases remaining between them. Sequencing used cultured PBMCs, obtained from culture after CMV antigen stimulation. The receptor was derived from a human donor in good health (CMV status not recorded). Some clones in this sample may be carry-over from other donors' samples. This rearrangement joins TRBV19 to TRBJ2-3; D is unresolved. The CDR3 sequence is CASSTEETDTQYF. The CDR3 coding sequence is TGTGCCAGTAGTACCGAGGAGACAGATACGCAGTATTTT. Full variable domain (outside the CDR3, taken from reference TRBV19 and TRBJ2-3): DGGITQSPKYLFRKEGQNVTLSCEQNLNHDAMYWYRQDPGQGLRLIYYSQIVNDFQKGDIAEGYSVSREKKESFPLTVTSAQKNPTAFYLCASSTEETDTQYFGPGTRLTVL.